The 19 T cell receptor beta chains below come from one sample, sequenced in a study of blood T cells in healthy people across ages. The second PCR ran about 6 to 12 cycles with a sample-barcoded 5' primer and J-beta primers. TCRdb ran MiXCR on the 5' RACE reads and lists one entry per CDR3 protein. The sample contains around 1,500,000 distinct CDR3 sequences, roughly 27% of which appear only once. Sequencing used blood. The receptors stem from a woman in her twenties or thirties in good health.

Here the CDR3 reads CATSDPKGQRGRDTQYF. The CDR3 nucleotides read TGTGCCACCAGTGACCCCAAGGGTCAGCGGGGACGAGATACGCAGTATTTT. The chain is built from TRBV24-1 and TRBJ2-3; the match to TRBD2 covers 7 bases. Trimming at V came to 4 bases and at J to 5 bases, leaving 14 bases not matched to a gene. Germline CDR1 reads KGHDR; CDR2 reads SFDVKD. The CDR3 is 17 amino acids.

The sample holds many counts of this clonotype. In DNA, the CDR3 is TGCAGTGCTCCCCGACCGGGACAGTCCTCCTACGAGCAGTACTTC. Translated: CSAPRPGQSSYEQYF. V usage is TRBV20-1 and J usage is TRBJ2-7; 7 bases agree with TRBD1. Trimming removed 5 bases from V and 0 bases from J; junction bases left unmatched: 10. CDR1 DFQATT and CDR2 SNEGSKA come from the germline V gene (reference sequence). The CDR3 contains 15 residues.

J is TRBJ2-2 and V is TRBV6-6, with TRBD2 matching over 11 bases. V trimming: 6 bases; J trimming: 4 bases; junction bases outside the gene matches: 4. In germline, CDR1 is MNHNY, CDR2 SVGAGI (reference sequence). This CDR3 is 15 amino acids long. CDR3 protein: CASRATSGATGELFF. The DNA for the CDR3 is TGTGCCAGCAGGGCGACTAGCGGGGCCACCGGGGAGCTGTTTTTT.

This clonotype appeared a few times. The chain recombines TRBV12-3 or TRBV12-4 with TRBJ2-2, with D possibly being TRBD1 (5 bases). CDR3 length: 15 residues. Trimming pared 4 bases from V and 0 bases from J, leaving 9 bases between. The DNA of the CDR3 is TGTGCCAGCAGTTATACAGGAACGAACACCGGGGAGCTGTTTTTT. Its protein product is CASSYTGTNTGELFF.

The chain uses TRBV12-3 or TRBV12-4 and TRBJ2-7; tentatively, D is TRBD1 or TRBD2 (5 bases each). The CDR3 is made up of 15 amino acids. V lost 6 bases and J 3 bases, leaving 18 bases between the germline ends. The CDR3 DNA sequence: TGTGCCAGCAGCCCCCTATTAAGGGACGGCTACGAGCAGTACTTC. Amino acids: CASSPLLRDGYEQYF.

This clonotype was seen more than once but under ten times. The gene calls are TRBV5-1 and TRBJ2-1; 11 bases are a match to TRBD2. The trim removed 0 bases at V and 0 bases at J, leaving 11 bases unmatched. This CDR3 has 20 residues. CDR1 SGHRS and CDR2 YFSETQ come from the germline V gene. CDR3 DNA sequence: TGCGCCAGCAGCTTGGCAGTCCCGGGACTAGCGGTGACCTCCTACAATGAGCAGTTCTTC. It is translated as CASSLAVPGLAVTSYNEQFF.

The V gene is TRBV6-6, the J gene TRBJ1-5; weak D call: TRBD1 (5 bases). Germline V gene data show CDR1 as MNHNY and CDR2 as SVGAGI (reference sequence). Trimming pared 0 bases from V and 3 bases from J, leaving 15 bases between. This CDR3 has 17 residues. The chain's CDR3 is CASSYSISGEANQPQHF. CDR3 sequence (DNA): TGTGCCAGCAGTTACTCGATATCGGGGGAGGCCAATCAGCCCCAGCATTTT.

The chain is built from TRBV7-3 and TRBJ2-3; 7 bases fit TRBD2. Germline CDR1 SGHTA, CDR2 FQGTGA. This CDR3 contains 17 residues. With 4 bases clipped from V and 2 bases from J, the junction kept 12 bases outside the gene matches. CDR3 in amino acids: CASSSRSGYDSTDTQYF. The DNA for the CDR3 is TGTGCCAGCAGCTCCCGTAGCGGGTACGATTCCACAGATACGCAGTATTTT.

On this clonotype: A much larger clone differs from this one at a single base, so this may be a read error. This chain links TRBV29-1 with TRBJ2-6; 9 bases fit TRBD1. Germline V lookup: CDR1 SQVTM, CDR2 ANQGSEA. The CDR3 runs 16 residues. Trimming at V came to 4 bases and at J to 0 bases, leaving 4 bases not matched to a gene. The CDR3 coding sequence is TGCAGCGTTGGGGGACAGGGAAGCTCTGGGGCCAACGTCCTGACTTTC. Encoded protein: CSVGGQGSSGANVLTF.

J is TRBJ2-5 and V is TRBV3-1; D possibly corresponds to TRBD1 (6 bases). V gave up 5 bases and J gave up 5 bases, with 18 bases separating them. CDR3 size: 15 residues. The germline gives CDR1 LGHDT, CDR2 YNNKEL (reference sequence). This CDR3 reads CASSSSQGIGETQYF. CDR3 coding DNA: TGTGCCAGCAGCTCAAGTCAGGGGATTGGGGAGACCCAGTACTTC.

The V call is TRBV5-1, the J call TRBJ2-5; 8 nucleotides match TRBD2. J gave up 1 base and V 4 bases, and 6 bases lay outside the gene matches. Per the germline V gene, CDR1 is SGHRS and CDR2 is YFSETQ. This CDR3 is 15 amino acids long. CDR3 bases: TGCGCCAGCAGCCTGACGACTAGCGCCCAAGAGACCCAGTACTTC. This encodes CASSLTTSAQETQYF.

J is TRBJ1-6 and V is TRBV7-9, with TRBD1 matching 7 bases. CDR3 length: 15 amino acids. Germline CDR1 is SEHNR and CDR2 is FQNEAQ (reference sequence). V shed 5 bases and J 6 bases; nucleotides not matched to a gene: 7. This CDR3 is CASSQGEAANSPLHF. The DNA of the CDR3 is TGTGCCAGCAGCCAGGGGGAGGCCGCTAATTCACCCCTCCACTTT.

The chain is built from TRBV7-2 and TRBJ2-1; no reliable D call. The CDR3 length is 16 residues. The V end lost 9 bases, the J end lost 2 bases, and 20 bases lay between the germline ends. Germline values: CDR1 SGHTA, CDR2 FQGNSA. CDR3 nucleotide sequence: TGTGCCAGTTCCAACTACCCCGGTCGCCCCTACAATGAGCAGTTCTTC. The encoded protein is CASSNYPGRPYNEQFF.

There are a few counts of this clonotype. The chain combines TRBV5-1 with TRBJ2-5; TRBD1 is a possible D gene (6 bases). This CDR3 is built from 15 residues. CDR1 SGHRS and CDR2 YFSETQ come from the germline V gene. The V gene lost 4 bases and the J gene lost 1 base, with 14 bases spanning the gap. The CDR3 here is CASSASTGSQETQYF. The CDR3 DNA is TGCGCCAGCAGCGCCAGTACAGGGTCCCAAGAGACCCAGTACTTC.

This clonotype was observed a few times. The CDR3 sequence: CATSRDSTTGRGSPLHF. CDR3 nucleotides: TGTGCCACCAGCAGAGACTCAACGACAGGGAGGGGATCACCCCTCCACTTT. The V call is TRBV15, the J call TRBJ1-6; TRBD1 agrees at 7 bases. CDR1 is LNHNV, CDR2 YYDKDF, per germline (reference sequence). The CDR3 runs 17 residues. Trimming took 0 bases from V and 10 from J; bases not matched to a gene: 12.

The chain has TRBV10-3 and TRBJ2-1, with TRBD1 identical over 9 bases. There are 16 residues in the CDR3. After removal of 4 bases from V and 4 bases from J, the junction contained 8 bases not matched to a gene. The V gene's germline CDR1 is ENHRY and CDR2 SYGVKD. The CDR3 sequence is CAISGLGQGIYNEQFF. The CDR3 DNA reads TGTGCCATCAGTGGGTTGGGACAGGGAATTTACAATGAGCAGTTCTTC.

The rearrangement joins TRBV5-1 to TRBJ2-1; 8 bases fit TRBD2. The CDR3 has 14 residues. The V gene's germline CDR1 is SGHRS and CDR2 YFSETQ. V trimming: 6 bases; J trimming: 7 bases; junction bases outside the gene matches: 9. The CDR3 DNA reads as TGCGCCAGCACCCCGGGAGGGGGTCTAAATGAGCAGTTCTTC. This encodes CASTPGGGLNEQFF. The full variable domain, in which reference TRBV5-1 and TRBJ2-1 provide the parts outside the CDR3, is KAGVTQTPRYLIKTRGQQVTLSCSPISGHRSVSWYQQTPGQGLQFLFEYFSETQRNKGNFPGRFSGRQFSNSRSEMNVSTLELGDSALYLCASTPGGGLNEQFFGPGTRLTVL.

A word on this clonotype: Its ends do not fully match the called genes, so a read error is possible. J is TRBJ2-1 and V is TRBV24-1; D may correspond to TRBD1 or TRBD2 (5 bases each). The CDR3 covers 14 residues. Germline lookup yields CDR1 KGHDR and CDR2 SFDVKD. CDR3 residues: CATSDYGGYNEQFF. In DNA form, the CDR3 reads TGCGCCACCAGTGATTATGGGGGCTACAATGAGCAGTTCTTC.

V and J are TRBV24-1 and TRBJ2-3, with 9 bases matching TRBD2. This CDR3 comprises 14 residues. The V gene's germline CDR1 is KGHDR and CDR2 SFDVKD. V dropped 12 bases and J dropped 2; count of bases not matched to a gene: 8. The CDR3 region has the DNA TGTGCCGCTCCGACTAGCGGATACACAGATACGCAGTATTTT. Translation: CAAPTSGYTDTQYF.